This TCR beta chain was retrieved from a study of beta chain features in type 1 diabetes. For the study at large: Healthy donors resembled patients in age, gender and cell yields.

On this clone itself: Its antigen is unidentified.

Sequenced material consisted of expressed TCRB transcripts (all of the isolated RNA was reverse transcribed). Assay used: immunoSEQ multiplex PCR; TCRdb lists only in-frame clones, some missing. The data show 150,000 to 200,000 clones, approximately 9.1% seen once. Central memory, naive, regulatory and stem cell-like memory CD4+ cells were sorted by CD45RO/CCR7/CD25/CD127/CD95/CD27. All sorted populations exceeded 95% purity. Broader study findings: All four CD4+ subsets of Type 1 diabetes patients contained TCRB CDR3s that were moderately but significantly shorter.

Sequencing was done on a sample of central memory CD4+ T cells from blood. The sequence was collected from a woman in her 30s with type 1 diabetes.

The CDR3 loop reads CASTMRQGETQYF. The CDR3 DNA follows: TGTGCCAGTACTATGAGGCAGGGTGAGACCCAGTACTTC. V usage is TRBV19 and J usage is TRBJ2-5, with a tentative D call TRBD1 (5 bases). The CDR3 is 13 residues long. Trimming shortened V by 7 bases and J by 5 bases, and 14 bases separated the two germline ends. Germline V lookup: CDR1 LNHDA, CDR2 SQIVND (reference sequence).